This T cell receptor beta chain comes out of a study of T-cell reconstitution after alpha-beta-depleted transplantation in children. After removal of 2 bases from V and 1 base from J, the junction contained 13 bases not matched to a gene. The CDR3 is made up of 19 amino acids. Germline CDR1 is LGHDT and CDR2 is YNNKEL (reference sequence). Researchers prepared the TCRbeta library using unique molecular identifiers, the study reports. In TCRdb, the PCR reads were re-called with MiXCR into one record per CDR3 protein. The data hold around 670,000 distinct CDR3 sequences, with less than 15% observed a single time.

The sample was PBMCs, taken before TCRalphabeta/CD19-depleted stem cell transplant. The genes are TRBV3-1 and TRBJ2-2; 7 nucleotides line up with TRBD2. This receptor was obtained from a girl aged 2 to 9 with congenital amegakaryocytic thrombocytopenia, due to receive a stem cell transplant. CDR3 sequence (DNA): TGTGCCAGCAGCCAACCTTGGCCCCAGCGGGAACTGAACACCGGGGAGCTGTTTTTT. Amino acids: CASSQPWPQRELNTGELFF. The variable domain in full, completed from reference TRBV3-1 and TRBJ2-2, reads DTAVSQTPKYLVTQMGNDKSIKCEQNLGHDTMYWYKQDSKKFLKIMFSYNNKELIINETVPNRFSPKSPDKAHLNLHINSLELGDSAVYFCASSQPWPQRELNTGELFFGEGSRLTVL.